The present T cell receptor beta chain was sequenced within a study of cytomegalovirus exposure and HLA in healthy donors. Study-level findings and limits: What a later analysis reportedly showed was that an Asian-associated ancestry cluster had fewer N-insertions than the roughly 670-donor mean.

60 Vbeta and 13 Jbeta primers were used in PCR. TCRdb's table, derived via immunoSEQ multiplex PCR, lists solely in-frame clones and lacks some. The table records 120,000 or so clones, about two thirds of them present only once. A few counts support this clone. Its antigen remains unknown. From germline, CDR1 is LGHNT and CDR2 FRNRAP. The ends lost 4 bases at V and 3 bases at J; junction bases unmatched: 11. This CDR3 region has 16 residues. This chain connects TRBV12-5 to TRBJ2-7, with 8 bases that match TRBD1. The source material was PBMCs. The TCR was taken from a man aged 30 to 45 in good health and CMV-seronegative. The DNA for the CDR3 is TGTGCTAGTGGTTCCCCAGGGGACAGGTCCGACTACGAGCAGTACTTC. This translates into CASGSPGDRSDYEQYF.